Given below is one T cell receptor (beta chain) in context. The size of this beta chain means little, since it is a stray read in a library made for alpha chains. TCRdb re-analysed the 5' RACE reads in MiXCR, keeping a single row per CDR3 protein. In the table there are 700 or so distinct CDR3 sequences, roughly 22% of which are singletons. CDR1 and CDR2 from the germline V gene are SQVTM and ANQGSEA. With 6 bases removed from V and 3 bases from J, the gap between germline ends came to 14 bases. This CDR3 has 14 residues. This record belongs to a study of spatial heterogeneity in lung cancer. Study-wide context: Sequencing consistently turned up more beta-chain sequences than alpha-chain sequences. The average appearance count of each unique TCR and UMI combination in raw reads was more than ten.

Time point: sample taken at primary tumor resection. The cohort: roughly 72 early-stage, untreated non-small cell lung cancer patients. Whole RNA from tumor, nontumor lung or frozen PBMC was sequenced unsorted. The sample in question was normal lung tissue next to the tumor, obtained at surgery. The clonotype was recovered from a male donor with early-stage non-small cell lung cancer. The chain combines TRBV29-1 with TRBJ1-4; no clear D gene. The CDR3 DNA reads as TGCAGCGTGGCACAAGGAAATGCTAATGAAAAACTGTTTTTT. Protein: CSVAQGNANEKLFF.